This TCR beta chain was captured by sequencing in a study of shared clonotypes between healthy human individuals. CDR3 size: 15 residues. Trimming pared 0 bases from V and 9 bases from J, leaving 17 bases between. The germline V gene encodes CDR1 LNHNV and CDR2 YYDKDF (reference sequence). This table comes from immunoSEQ multiplex PCR, and its TCRdb copy is limited to in-frame clones, with some not included. The table has millions of clones, 90% to 95% seen once; the top ten hold around 0.13%. This TCR derives from a young man in good health. The chain is built from TRBV15 and TRBJ1-2, with no clear D. The sequenced sample consisted of naive CD4+ T cells sorted from blood. Subset of the sample: CD45RA+ positively selected. CDR3: CATSREAPLAGSYTF. DNA of the CDR3: TGTGCCACCAGCAGAGAAGCTCCCCTGGCGGGAAGCTACACCTTC.